This TCR beta chain was obtained from a study of T cell repertoires in cytomegalovirus infection. Study at large: CMV infection and matching HLA type were both indicated by public TCR beta signatures. Study outcomes and limitations: Cumulated frequencies of public TCR beta families served to identify carriers of CMV plus the relevant HLA. CMV-specific HLA-C-restricted TCR beta clonotypes dominated the ex vivo response.

The CDR3 is 14 residues long. Germline lookup yields CDR1 SGHVS and CDR2 FQNEAQ. V lost 1 base, J lost 2 bases, and 8 bases lay in between. This clonotype was picked up many times. What it recognizes is unknown. TCRdb recomputed calls from the reads with MiXCR, one row per CDR3 protein. The sample consists of fewer than 850,000 distinct CDR3 sequences, around 29% of them appearing once. V and J are TRBV7-8 and TRBJ1-2; D is unresolved. The sample was cultured CD8+ T cells from PBMCs, taken from culture after CMV antigen stimulation. This sequence was found in a human donor in good health (CMV status not recorded). Some clones in this sample may be carry-over from other donors' samples. The CDR3 DNA sequence: TGTGCCAGCAGCTTAGGGGGAATAAACTATGGCTACACCTTC. As protein: CASSLGGINYGYTF.